The present T cell receptor (beta chain) was sequenced within a study of cytomegalovirus exposure and HLA in healthy donors. A multiplex PCR was run with 60 Vbeta primers and 13 Jbeta primers. Sequenced by immunoSEQ multiplex PCR; TCRdb stores in-frame clones only, minus some. The table lists some 160,000 clones, around 84% of them singletons, with 8.5% in the top ten. Trimming left V 6 bases short and J 7 bases short, with 13 bases between. The CDR3 totals 14 residues. CDR1 MGHDK and CDR2 SYGVNS come from the germline V gene. The sample taken for sequencing was PBMCs. This receptor was obtained from a male donor in good health and CMV-seropositive. The V gene is TRBV25-1, the J gene TRBJ1-6; a weak D match, TRBD1 (6 bases). Written as DNA, the CDR3 is TGTGCCAGCAGCCGGACAGCCTTCAATTCACCCCTCCACTTT. Encoded protein: CASSRTAFNSPLHF. The variable domain in full, with the rest retrieved from reference TRBV25-1 and TRBJ1-6, is EADIYQTPRYLVIGTGKKITLECSQTMGHDKMYWYQQDPGMELHLIHYSYGVNSTEKGDLSSESTVSRIRTEHFPLTLESARPSHTSQYLCASSRTAFNSPLHFGNGTRLTVT.